The 14 T cell receptor beta chains presented below share a single source sample, sequenced in a study of breast tumors, draining lymph nodes, adjacent tissues. In TCRdb, the multiplex PCR reads were re-called with MiXCR into one record per CDR3 protein. This sample carries tens of thousands of distinct CDR3 sequences, under 45% of them seen once, and the ten largest clones take under 12%. Material: breast tumor tissue. The receptors originated from a female donor with breast cancer. Some clones in this sample may be carry-over from other donors' samples.

This clonotype was seen a few times. Being one base from a much bigger clone, this may be a read error. V is TRBV5-5 and J is TRBJ1-2; a weak D match, TRBD1 (6 bases). CDR1 SGHKS and CDR2 YYEKEE come from the germline V gene (reference sequence). The CDR3 has 15 amino acids. The germline V and J ends were trimmed by 7 bases and 4 bases, with 20 bases remaining between them. The CDR3 nucleotides are TGTGCCAGCGCGCGAACAGGGTCCGTGACCTATGGCTACACCTTC. This translates into CASARTGSVTYGYTF.

The sample holds many counts of this clonotype. The chain recombines TRBV7-9 with TRBJ1-2; D is perhaps TRBD1 (5 bases). This CDR3 contains 14 residues. The ends were cut back, 5 bases at V and 6 bases at J, with 16 bases in the middle. Per the germline V gene, CDR1 is SEHNR and CDR2 is FQNEAQ (reference sequence). The CDR3 spells CASSPPGRENGYTF. CDR3 bases: TGTGCCAGCAGCCCCCCCGGCAGGGAGAATGGCTACACCTTC.

The chain joins TRBV5-5 to TRBJ1-1, with D possibly TRBD1 on 5 matching bases. The V and J ends lost 5 bases and 4 bases respectively, with 12 bases between them. CDR1 and CDR2 (germline): SGHKS, YYEKEE (reference sequence). The CDR3 runs 13 residues. DNA for the CDR3: TGTGCCAGCAGTACGGGGGGTACCACTGAAGCTTTCTTT. This gives the protein CASSTGGTTEAFF. Supplemented by reference TRBV5-5 and TRBJ1-1, the full variable domain reads DAGVTQSPTHLIKTRGQQVTLRCSPISGHKSVSWYQQVLGQGPQFIFQYYEKEERGRGNFPDRFSARQFPNYSSELNVNALLLGDSALYLCASSTGGTTEAFFGQGTRLTVV.

This clonotype has a single count. One end of the junction is discordant with germline, which a read error may explain. The chain uses TRBV12-3 or TRBV12-4 and TRBJ1-2, with D tentatively TRBD1 (6 bases). The CDR3 contains 15 residues. CDR3 loop: CACSPWDTRYYGYTF. The CDR3 DNA sequence: TGTGCCTGCAGTCCCTGGGACACCCGGTATTATGGCTACACCTTC.

Worth noting for this clonotype: A clone one base away is much larger, so this may be a read error. The J gene is TRBJ2-1, the V gene TRBV6-2 or TRBV6-3; 10 bases are shared with TRBD2. CDR3 length: 14 amino acids. Germline CDR1 reads MNHEY; CDR2 reads SVGEGT. Unmatched junction bases numbered 6, after V lost 5 bases and J lost 8 bases. This CDR3 is CASSHLAGEHEQFF. CDR3 in DNA: TGTGCCAGCAGTCATCTAGCGGGAGAGCATGAGCAGTTCTTC.

This clonotype was recorded a few times. The chain employs TRBV20-1 and TRBJ2-7; D could derive from TRBD1 or TRBD2 (5 bases each). Looked up from germline, CDR1 is DFQATT and CDR2 is SNEGSKA (reference sequence). Trimming cost V 3 bases and J 3 bases, with 6 bases left between them. The CDR3 runs 11 residues. CDR3: CSARGDYEQYF. CDR3 nucleotide sequence: TGCAGTGCTAGGGGGGACTACGAGCAGTACTTC.

The chain is built from TRBV12-3 or TRBV12-4 and TRBJ1-1, with D perhaps TRBD1 (6 bases). The V end lost 6 bases, the J end lost 3 bases, and 14 bases lay between the germline ends. This CDR3 is built from 14 residues. CDR3 nucleotide sequence: TGTGCCAGCAGAACGGGGGGGCGGTACACTGAAGCTTTCTTT. Protein sequence: CASRTGGRYTEAFF.

This sequence joins TRBV20-1 and TRBJ1-4; tentatively, D is TRBD1 (6 bases). Germline-derived CDR1 and CDR2 are DFQATT and SNEGSKA (reference sequence). The CDR3 loop spans 14 amino acids. The V end lost 3 bases, the J end lost 8 bases, and 16 bases lay between the germline ends. This CDR3 reads CSASQGGGDEKLFF. In DNA form, the CDR3 reads TGCAGTGCTAGCCAGGGAGGGGGGGACGAAAAACTGTTTTTT.

In its sample, this clonotype was seen a few times. It may be a read error: a sequence one base away is much more abundant. CDR3 in amino acids: CASSLPRGAEQGNYGYTF. The CDR3 DNA reads as TGTGCCAGCAGCTTACCAAGGGGTGCCGAACAGGGTAACTATGGCTACACCTTC. V and J are TRBV11-2 and TRBJ1-2, with TRBD1 as a possible D gene (6 bases). The CDR3 is 18 residues long. Trimming shortened V by 2 bases and J by 1 base, and 20 bases separated the two germline ends. CDR1 SGHAT and CDR2 FQNNGV come from the germline V gene. The full variable domain, in which reference TRBV11-2 and TRBJ1-2 provide the parts outside the CDR3, is EAGVAQSPRYKIIEKRQSVAFWCNPISGHATLYWYQQILGQGPKLLIQFQNNGVVDDSQLPKDRFSAERLKGVDSTLKIQPAKLEDSAVYLCASSLPRGAEQGNYGYTFGSGTRLTVV.

Note on this clonotype: Since a much larger clone is just one base distant, this may be a read error. Without the conserved terminal phenylalanine or tryptophan, this CDR3 likely stems from a read error. The gene calls are TRBV12-3 or TRBV12-4 and TRBJ1-1; D not certain. With 3 bases removed from V and 2 bases from J, the gap between germline ends came to 7 bases. The CDR3 consists of 13 residues. CDR3 DNA sequence: TGTGCCAGCAGTTTTACAACAAACACTGAAGCTTTCTTG. Its translation is CASSFTTNTEAFL.

This clonotype was recorded a few times. The CDR3 nucleotides are TGCAGTGCTAGAGTGCTAGCGGGAGGTCCCAATGAGCAGTTCTTC. Encoded protein: CSARVLAGGPNEQFF. The chain joins TRBV20-1 to TRBJ2-1, with 11 bases fitting TRBD2. V lost 1 base and J lost 6; bases outside the gene matches: 5. The CDR3 loop spans 15 amino acids. Germline V gene sequence: CDR1 DFQATT, CDR2 SNEGSKA (reference sequence).

This clonotype was recorded at least ten times. CDR3 in DNA: TGTGCCAGCAGCTCCCCCCGGGACAAGTACTACGAGCAGTACTTC. Protein sequence: CASSSPRDKYYEQYF. This chain connects TRBV11-2 to TRBJ2-7; the D gene is possibly TRBD1 (6 bases). The germline V and J ends were trimmed by 4 bases and 3 bases, with 16 bases remaining between them. The CDR3 is 15 amino acids. In germline, CDR1 is SGHAT, CDR2 FQNNGV. The full variable domain, in which reference TRBV11-2 and TRBJ2-7 provide the parts outside the CDR3, is EAGVAQSPRYKIIEKRQSVAFWCNPISGHATLYWYQQILGQGPKLLIQFQNNGVVDDSQLPKDRFSAERLKGVDSTLKIQPAKLEDSAVYLCASSSPRDKYYEQYFGPGTRLTVT.

Comment on this clonotype: Just one base apart from a much larger clone, this may be a read error. The genes are TRBV9 and TRBJ2-6; D is tentatively TRBD1 or TRBD2 (5 bases each). The CDR3 is made up of 17 amino acids. Germline lookup yields CDR1 SGDLS and CDR2 YYNGEE. The CDR3 DNA sequence: TGTGCCAGCAGCGTAGGAGAGGGGTACCCTGGGGCCACCGTCCCGACTTTC. Encoded protein: CASSVGEGYPGATVPTF.

The chain uses TRBV7-9 and TRBJ2-5, with TRBD2 identical over 8 bases. The trim removed 5 bases at V and 5 bases at J, leaving 4 bases unmatched. Germline V gene data show CDR1 as SEHNR and CDR2 as FQNEAQ (reference sequence). The CDR3 is made up of 13 amino acids. The CDR3 DNA follows: TGTGCCAGCAGCCCGACTAGCGCGGAGACCCAGTACTTC. Its translation: CASSPTSAETQYF.